This T cell receptor (beta chain) is drawn from a study of cytomegalovirus exposure and HLA in healthy donors. Study-wide results and caveats: Immune exposure data for these donors was limited to CMV serostatus. It was confirmed in vitro that a few of the CMV-associated chains were specific for CMV antigens.

Per germline, CDR1 SGHRS and CDR2 YFSETQ. Trimming took 4 bases from V and 4 from J, leaving 17 bases between them. CDR3 length: 15 residues. As for this clone: The antigen remains unidentified.

Primers included in the PCR were 60 Vbeta and 13 Jbeta primers. The data were produced by immunoSEQ multiplex PCR, yet TCRdb's version contains in-frame clones alone and is incomplete. The sample lists 120,000 or so clones; over 60% were seen once. The gene calls are TRBV5-1 and TRBJ1-1; D unresolved. This TCR was sampled from a woman aged 35 to 49 in good health and CMV-seropositive. Sample: PBMCs. The CDR3 spells CASSPAPREGTEAFF. The CDR3, as DNA: TGCGCCAGCAGCCCGGCACCCCGGGAAGGCACTGAAGCTTTCTTT. The full variable domain, its missing parts supplied by reference TRBV5-1 and TRBJ1-1, is KAGVTQTPRYLIKTRGQQVTLSCSPISGHRSVSWYQQTPGQGLQFLFEYFSETQRNKGNFPGRFSGRQFSNSRSEMNVSTLELGDSALYLCASSPAPREGTEAFFGQGTRLTVV.